Following are 8 T cell receptor beta chains from one sample sequenced in a study of blood T cell repertoires in COVID-19. Assay used: immunoSEQ multiplex PCR; TCRdb lists only in-frame clones, some missing. Counted here are about 22,000 clones, roughly nine tenths occurring once; the ten biggest clones make up 25% to 30%. Sequenced input: peripheral blood. Every receptor here comes from a human donor with active COVID-19. The donor label of this sample is uncertain.

The V gene is TRBV24-1, the J gene TRBJ2-5, with 11 bases lining up with TRBD1. The germline gives CDR1 KGHDR, CDR2 SFDVKD. Trimming took 7 bases from V and 2 from J; bases not matched to a gene: 8. The CDR3 has 16 amino acids. The chain's CDR3 is CATSPGGTGGQETQYF. The DNA for the CDR3 is TGTGCCACCAGCCCGGGGGGGACAGGGGGGCAAGAGACCCAGTACTTC.

This chain links TRBV6-5 with TRBJ2-1; TRBD2 agrees at 10 bases. The V gene's germline CDR1 is MNHEY and CDR2 SVGAGI. V lost 1 base and J lost 5; bases outside the gene matches: 2. This CDR3 spans 15 amino acids. The CDR3 sequence is CASSYWLAGDNEQFF. The CDR3 region has the DNA TGTGCCAGCAGTTACTGGCTAGCGGGGGACAATGAGCAGTTCTTC.

The chain links TRBV2 to TRBJ2-3, with a possible D match to TRBD2 (5 bases). The CDR3 has 16 amino acids. V shed 6 bases and J shed 0 bases, with 16 bases lying between them. Germline lookup yields CDR1 SNHLY and CDR2 FYNNEI. CDR3 region: CASRPYGVASTDTQYF. In DNA form, the CDR3 reads TGTGCCAGCAGGCCCTACGGGGTCGCTAGCACAGATACGCAGTATTTT.

This chain connects TRBV21-1 to TRBJ2-7; the table's TRBD2 call for D was not verified on the DNA. TRBV21-1 is assigned pseudogene status. There are 16 residues in the CDR3. The CDR3 reads CASSKVVIAGPYEQYF. CDR3 bases: TGTGCCAGCAGCAAAGTGGTAATAGCGGGGCCCTACGAGCAGTACTTC.

The chain uses TRBV11-2 and TRBJ2-1, with D tentatively TRBD1 (7 bases). CDR3 length equals 15 residues. Germline-derived CDR1 and CDR2 are SGHAT and FQNNGV. V shed 1 base and J shed 9 bases, with 16 bases lying between them. CDR3 sequence: CASSLVPGGRGEQFF. DNA of the CDR3: TGTGCCAGCAGCTTAGTCCCAGGGGGGCGGGGTGAGCAGTTCTTC.

The CDR3 sequence is CASSFGQGNVAFF. As DNA, the CDR3 is TGTGCCAGCAGCTTCGGACAGGGGAATGTAGCTTTCTTT. V gene TRBV7-9 combines with J gene TRBJ1-1, with 9 bases lining up with TRBD1. V lost 3 bases and J lost 10; bases outside the gene matches: 6. The CDR3 has 13 residues. The germline V gene encodes CDR1 SEHNR and CDR2 FQNEAQ (reference sequence). Based on the CDR3 plus reference TRBV7-9 and TRBJ1-1, the full variable domain is DTGVSQNPRHKITKRGQNVTFRCDPISEHNRLYWYRQTLGQGPEFLTYFQNEAQLEKSRLLSDRFSAERPKGSFSTLEIQRTEQGDSAMYLCASSFGQGNVAFFGQGTRLTVV.

The chain carries TRBV7-2 and TRBJ1-1; D gene ambiguous. The CDR3 extends over 14 amino acids. Germline CDR1 and CDR2: SGHTA and FQGNSA. V lost 2 bases and J lost 5, with 12 bases in between. DNA for the CDR3: TGTGCCAGCAGCTTATTAGAAGCGAGGACTGAAGCTTTCTTT. Translation: CASSLLEARTEAFF.

The V and J genes are TRBV25-1 and TRBJ2-5; D perhaps matches TRBD2 (5 bases). The V and J ends lost 3 bases and 5 bases respectively, with 13 bases between them. The germline V gene encodes CDR1 MGHDK and CDR2 SYGVNS. CDR3 length: 14 amino acids. CDR3 protein: CASSEWLAGETQYF. In DNA, the CDR3 is TGTGCCAGCAGTGAGTGGCTAGCTGGGGAGACCCAGTACTTC.